The 8 T cell receptor beta chains below come from one sample, sequenced in a study of blood T cell repertoires in COVID-19 (dated by TCRdb to 2018 to 2021). The library relied on the immunoSEQ multiplex PCR assay. TCRdb obtained this table from immuneACCESS and retained in-frame rearrangements with V and J assigned. These tables miss some clones; where compared with another copy, unresolved V genes account for less than half of the shortfall, and the remainder is unexplained. In this sample the table shows around 140,000 clones, 75% to 90% of which occur a single time. Jointly, the top ten make up approximately 1.5% of the sample. Sequenced input: peripheral blood. The receptors were gathered from a woman in her forties or fifties with acute or convalescent COVID-19.

This chain connects TRBV9 to TRBJ2-1; D unresolved. The CDR3 is made up of 15 amino acids. The V gene lost 4 bases and the J gene lost 6 bases, with 17 bases spanning the gap. Germline V lookup: CDR1 SGDLS, CDR2 YYNGEE. This CDR3 reads CASSPRRVGGNEQFF. CDR3 sequence (DNA): TGTGCCAGCAGCCCCCGACGGGTAGGCGGCAATGAGCAGTTCTTC. Full variable domain (outside the CDR3, taken from reference TRBV9 and TRBJ2-1): DSGVTQTPKHLITATGQRVTLRCSPRSGDLSVYWYQQSLDQGLQFLIQYYNGEERAKGNILERFSAQQFPDLHSELNLSSLELGDSALYFCASSPRRVGGNEQFFGPGTRLTVL.

This sequence joins TRBV7-2 and TRBJ1-5; 9 bases fit TRBD1. V shed 5 bases and J 6 bases; nucleotides not matched to a gene: 5. The CDR3 loop spans 14 amino acids. From germline, CDR1 is SGHTA and CDR2 FQGNSA. CDR3 sequence: CASSLRQGVQPQHF. For the CDR3, the DNA is TGTGCCAGCAGCCTTAGACAGGGGGTTCAGCCCCAGCATTTT.

This chain joins TRBV19 and TRBJ1-6; D is unclear. Looked up from germline, CDR1 is LNHDA and CDR2 is SQIVND (reference sequence). The CDR3 totals 16 residues. The V gene lost 4 bases and the J gene lost 7 bases, with 17 bases spanning the gap. Here the CDR3 reads CASSTDSRVRNSPLHF. DNA of the CDR3: TGTGCCAGTAGTACGGATTCGAGGGTGAGGAATTCACCCCTCCACTTT.

The rearrangement links TRBV19 to TRBJ1-1; the D is unclear. V was pared by 2 bases and J by 1 base, with 5 bases between. The CDR3 has 13 amino acids. CDR1 is LNHDA and CDR2 is SQIVND in the germline V gene (reference sequence). This chain's CDR3 is CASSIFRNTEAFF. CDR3 nucleotide sequence: TGTGCCAGTAGTATATTCAGGAACACTGAAGCTTTCTTT.

This chain links TRBV3-1 (or the pseudogene TRBV3-2) with TRBJ1-1, with TRBD1 identical over 8 bases. The ends lost 4 bases at V and 3 bases at J; junction bases unmatched: 1. The V gene's germline CDR1 is LGHDT and CDR2 YNNKEL (reference sequence). CDR3 length equals 13 residues. The CDR3 sequence: CASSPQGDTEAFF. The CDR3 DNA reads TGTGCCAGCAGCCCACAGGGGGACACTGAAGCTTTCTTT.

The chain has TRBV3-1 (or the pseudogene TRBV3-2) and TRBJ1-5; 7 nucleotides match TRBD1. The CDR3 loop spans 14 amino acids. V trimming: 4 bases; J trimming: 6 bases; junction bases outside the gene matches: 6. The germline gives CDR1 LGHDT, CDR2 YNNKEL (reference sequence). The CDR3 DNA is TGTGCCAGCAGCCGCGACAGGGCCACTCAGCCCCAGCATTTT. Residues: CASSRDRATQPQHF.

The chain recombines TRBV6-5 with TRBJ1-3; D gene uncertain. Germline lookup yields CDR1 MNHEY and CDR2 SVGAGI. This CDR3 comprises 15 residues. V was pared by 7 bases and J by 8 bases, with 21 bases between. CDR3 protein: CASTLQEGRWDTIYF. CDR3 nucleotides: TGTGCCAGCACCCTTCAAGAGGGCAGGTGGGACACCATATATTTT.

The gene calls are TRBV7-8 and TRBJ2-1; D might be TRBD2 (6 bases). This CDR3 has 16 residues. Per germline, CDR1 SGHVS and CDR2 FQNEAQ. Deletions cut 2 bases from V and 7 bases from J, with 18 bases between. This chain's CDR3 is CASSLYQFSGWNEQFF. Here the CDR3 DNA reads TGTGCCAGCAGCTTATACCAATTTAGCGGTTGGAATGAGCAGTTCTTC.